This T cell receptor (beta chain) was sequenced in a study of blood T cells in healthy people across ages. The second PCR ran about 6 to 11 cycles with a sample-barcoded 5' primer and J-beta primers. TCRdb re-called the 5' RACE reads through MiXCR, storing one row per CDR3 protein. The data show roughly 830,000 distinct CDR3 sequences, less than 80% seen once. Germline V CDR1 and CDR2: DFQATT, SNEGSKA (reference sequence). V was pared by 7 bases and J by 1 base, with 6 bases between. The CDR3 is made up of 11 amino acids. This clonotype was counted only a few times. This chain links TRBV20-1 with TRBJ2-3; D gene unclear. The TCR was taken from a young man in good health. Sequencing was done on a sample of blood. The CDR3, as DNA: TGCAGTGTTCGGGGCACAGATACGCAGTATTTT. It is translated as CSVRGTDTQYF.